These T cell receptor beta chains were read from a single sample in a study of blood T cell repertoires in COVID-19. TCRdb keeps only in-frame clones here, not all; method: immunoSEQ multiplex PCR. The data hold tens of thousands of clones, with around 90% observed a single time. Source material: peripheral blood. The receptors were gathered from a human donor in a cohort sampled during active COVID-19. Each CDR3 is given with its conserved first and last residue. A D gene is named only where the DNA matches it firmly. Size is stated for part of the rows, as once, few or many counts, or as a class when the clone is expanded.

NA | TRBJ1-4 | TRBV4-3 | NA | CASSQDVPGNNEKLFF | TGCGCCAGCAGCCAAGATGTCCCGGGGAATAATGAAAAACTGTTTTTT
NA | TRBJ2-1 | TRBV29-1 | NA | CSVEGQGDEQFF | TGCAGCGTTGAAGGTCAGGGTGACGAGCAGTTCTTC
NA | TRBJ1-2 | TRBV4-3 | TRBD1 | CASSQDFIDRGVQF | TGCGCCAGCAGCCAAGATTTTATCGACAGGGGAGTCCAATTC
NA | TRBJ2-1 | TRBV19 | TRBD2 | CASSMSQGTSGGNEQFF | TGTGCCAGTAGTATGAGTCAGGGAACTAGCGGGGGTAATGAGCAGTTCTTC
NA | TRBJ2-3 | TRBV7-2 | TRBD2 | CASSPPSAGLARYF | TGTGCCAGCAGCCCCCCCTCAGCGGGACTAGCGAGGTATTTT
NA | TRBJ2-5 | TRBV7-9 | NA | CASSLDGGRGLETQYF | TGTGCCAGCAGCTTAGATGGAGGCAGGGGATTAGAGACCCAGTACTTC
few | TRBJ2-2 | TRBV3-1/TRBV3-2 | NA | CASSQGALAGTGELFF | TGTGCCAGCAGCCAAGGGGCGTTGGCGGGGACTGGGGAGCTGTTTTTT
NA | TRBJ1-4 | TRBV5-1 | TRBD1 | CASSLRQGDEKLFF | TGCGCCAGCAGCCTAAGACAGGGGGATGAAAAACTGTTTTTT
NA | TRBJ1-2 | TRBV7-6 | NA | CASSPIGGNYGYTF | TGTGCCAGCAGCCCCATAGGAGGGAACTATGGCTACACCTTC
NA | TRBJ2-3 | TRBV9 | NA | CASSTRQPTDTQYF | TGTGCCAGCAGCACCAGACAGCCCACAGATACGCAGTATTTT
NA | TRBJ2-5 | TRBV4-2 | NA | CASSQDASKRETQYF | TGTGCCAGCAGCCAAGATGCTAGTAAGAGGGAGACCCAGTACTTC
NA | TRBJ2-3 | TRBV10-3 | TRBD1 | CAIGQGAPPDTQYF | TGTGCCATCGGACAGGGGGCTCCCCCAGATACGCAGTATTTT
NA | TRBJ1-5 | TRBV29-1 | TRBD1 | CSTRTGVNQPQHF | TGCAGCACCCGGACAGGGGTTAATCAGCCCCAGCATTTT
NA | TRBJ2-5 | TRBV10-3 | NA | CAISESQETQYF | TGTGCCATCAGTGAGTCGCAGGAGACCCAGTACTTC
NA | TRBJ1-5 | TRBV9 | NA | CASGGVGQPQHF | TGTGCCAGCGGGGGGGTCGGTCAGCCCCAGCATTTT
NA | TRBJ2-3 | TRBV5-1 | TRBD1 | CASSLDRGDTDTQYF | TGCGCCAGCAGCTTGGACAGGGGGGACACAGATACGCAGTATTTT
NA | TRBJ1-2 | TRBV4-2 | NA | CASSRDAGLGGYTF | TGTGCCAGCAGCCGGGACGCGGGGCTCGGTGGCTACACCTTC
NA | TRBJ1-5 | TRBV7-9 | NA | CASSTRQAPNQPQHF | TGTGCCAGCAGCACCCGACAGGCGCCCAATCAGCCCCAGCATTTT
NA | TRBJ2-2 | TRBV11-2 | NA | CASSLAHRVGELFF | TGTGCCAGCAGCTTAGCGCACAGGGTTGGGGAGCTGTTTTTT
NA | TRBJ1-6 | TRBV30 | NA | CAWSTKGRTAYYNSPLHF | TGTGCCTGGAGTACAAAAGGAAGGACAGCTTATTATAATTCACCCCTCCACTTT
NA | TRBJ1-1 | TRBV4-3 | NA | CASSQAMNTEAFF | TGCGCCAGCAGCCAAGCTATGAATACTGAAGCTTTCTTT
NA | TRBJ1-5 | TRBV6-6 | TRBD1 | CASRPDRVDQPQHF | TGTGCCAGCAGACCCGACAGGGTGGACCAGCCCCAGCATTTT
NA | TRBJ2-7 | TRBV6-5 | TRBD1 | CASSWGRQGIDEQYF | TGTGCCAGCAGTTGGGGTAGACAGGGGATAGACGAGCAGTACTTC
NA | TRBJ2-3 | TRBV7-2 | TRBD1 | CASSAGTGGQDTQYF | TGTGCCAGCAGCGCCGGGACAGGGGGCCAGGATACGCAGTATTTT
NA | TRBJ2-1 | TRBV7-9 | NA | CASSPGERLHNEQFF | TGTGCCAGCAGCCCTGGGGAGAGACTCCACAATGAGCAGTTCTTC
NA | TRBJ2-7 | TRBV27 | NA | CASSNTYSYEQYF | TGTGCCAGCAGTAACACATACTCCTACGAGCAGTACTTC
NA | TRBJ2-7 | TRBV2 | TRBD1 | CASRERTGGRYEQYF | TGTGCCAGCAGGGAACGGACAGGGGGAAGGTACGAGCAGTACTTC
NA | TRBJ2-7 | TRBV29-1 | TRBD2 | CSVEAWASGFYEQYF | TGCAGCGTTGAAGCCTGGGCTAGCGGGTTCTACGAGCAGTACTTC
NA | TRBJ2-1 | TRBV5-6 | TRBD2 | CASRILAGGSYNEQFF | TGTGCCAGCAGGATTCTAGCGGGGGGCTCCTACAATGAGCAGTTCTTC
NA | TRBJ2-7 | TRBV29-1 | TRBD1 | CSAGQGEF | TGCAGCGCGGGACAGGGAGAATTC
NA | TRBJ2-1 | TRBV7-9 | TRBD1 | CASSLRGLLNNEQFF | TGTGCCAGCAGCTTAAGGGGGCTCTTAAACAATGAGCAGTTCTTC
NA | TRBJ2-3 | TRBV2 | NA | CASSDRVILTDTQYF | TGTGCCAGCAGTGATCGGGTTATTCTCACAGATACGCAGTATTTT
NA | TRBJ1-1 | TRBV7-9 | NA | CASSLPGNTEAFF | TGTGCCAGCAGCTTACCAGGGAACACTGAAGCTTTCTTT
NA | TRBJ2-4 | TRBV19 | TRBD2 | CASRTSGDIQYF | TGTGCCAGTAGAACTAGCGGGGACATTCAGTACTTC
NA | TRBJ1-5 | TRBV5-8 | NA | CASSWAPSNQPQHF | TGTGCCAGCAGCTGGGCACCTAGCAATCAGCCCCAGCATTTT
NA | TRBJ2-5 | TRBV6-2/TRBV6-3 | TRBD1 | CASSYLGTVQETQYF | TGTGCCAGCAGTTACTTAGGGACAGTCCAAGAGACCCAGTACTTC
once | TRBJ1-2 | TRBV20-1 | NA | CSASQDYGYTF | TGCAGTGCTAGCCAGGACTATGGCTACACCTTC
NA | TRBJ2-2 | TRBV30 | NA | CAWSVKWGTNTGELFF | TGTGCCTGGAGTGTAAAGTGGGGGACAAACACCGGGGAGCTGTTTTTT
NA | TRBJ2-5 | TRBV18 | TRBD2 | CASSPPLAGPQETQYF | TGTGCCAGCTCACCACCCCTAGCGGGGCCTCAAGAGACCCAGTACTTC
NA | TRBJ1-4 | TRBV19 | NA | CASSGGGANEKLFF | TGTGCCAGTAGTGGGGGGGGAGCTAATGAAAAACTGTTTTTT
NA | TRBJ1-2 | TRBV25-1 | NA | CASSEGGRVNYTF | TGTGCCAGCAGTGAAGGCGGCAGGGTGAACTACACCTTC
NA | TRBJ2-5 | TRBV7-9 | NA | CASNKQGNQETQYF | TGTGCCAGCAACAAACAGGGCAACCAAGAGACCCAGTACTTC
NA | TRBJ2-7 | TRBV5-8 | NA | CASSLLSTYEQYF | TGTGCCAGCAGCTTGTTGTCTACCTACGAGCAGTACTTC
NA | TRBJ2-5 | TRBV7-8 | NA | CASTKTSRETQYF | TGTGCCAGCACAAAGACTAGTAGGGAGACCCAGTACTTC
few | TRBJ2-1 | TRBV7-6 | NA | CASSQEINPAGNEQFF | TGTGCCAGCAGCCAAGAGATCAACCCCGCGGGGAATGAGCAGTTCTTC
NA | TRBJ1-1 | TRBV12-3/TRBV12-4 | NA | CASSWGLSTEAFF | TGTGCCAGCAGTTGGGGCCTGAGCACTGAAGCTTTCTTT